A selection of T cell receptor beta chains follows, all from one sample in a study of blood T cell repertoires in COVID-19. The method was immunoSEQ multiplex PCR; TCRdb's version includes in-frame clones alone and lacks a portion of them. The sample records some 88,000 clones, under 90% being singletons. The sequenced sample consisted of peripheral blood. The origin of the receptors is a woman aged 70-85 years with acute or convalescent COVID-19. Each CDR3 is given with its conserved first and last residue. The order of the fields is CDR3 DNA, CDR3 protein, D gene, J gene, clone size, V gene. The D gene is left open where the match is weak. Size is omitted from some rows. Given values are once, few, many or a class for expanded clones.

CDR3nt: TGTGCCAGCAGGCCGGGGGGGCTTTGGGATCAGCCCCAGCATTTT
CDR3aa: CASRPGGLWDQPQHF
d_gene: NA
j_gene: TRBJ1-5
abundance: few
v_gene: TRBV6-5

CDR3nt: TGTGCCAGCAGCCTGGACAGGAACACCGGGGAGCTGTTTTTT
CDR3aa: CASSLDRNTGELFF
d_gene: NA
j_gene: TRBJ2-2
abundance: NA
v_gene: TRBV14

CDR3nt: TGCAGCCTCGGAGACGCCTACAATGAGCAGTTCTTC
CDR3aa: CSLGDAYNEQFF
d_gene: NA
j_gene: TRBJ2-1
abundance: NA
v_gene: TRBV29-1

CDR3nt: TGCGCCAGCAGTCTTCAAGGGGGGACAGGGGGCCGCCACACCGGGGAGCTGTTTTTT
CDR3aa: CASSLQGGTGGRHTGELFF
d_gene: TRBD1
j_gene: TRBJ2-2
abundance: NA
v_gene: TRBV4-1

CDR3nt: TGTGCCAGCAGCGAAACGAGAGGTGTAGGCTACACCTTC
CDR3aa: CASSETRGVGYTF
d_gene: NA
j_gene: TRBJ1-2
abundance: few
v_gene: TRBV7-9

CDR3nt: TGTGCCAGCAGTCCAATGCAGGGGTACTCTGGAAACACCATATATTTT
CDR3aa: CASSPMQGYSGNTIYF
d_gene: NA
j_gene: TRBJ1-3
abundance: NA
v_gene: TRBV28

CDR3nt: TGCGCCAGCAGCCTATCCCGACAGGCGGATAATTCACCCCTCCACTTT
CDR3aa: CASSLSRQADNSPLHF
d_gene: NA
j_gene: TRBJ1-6
abundance: NA
v_gene: TRBV5-1

CDR3nt: TGTGCCAGTAGCCCAGGGCCAAGGAGCTCTGGAAACACCATATATTTT
CDR3aa: CASSPGPRSSGNTIYF
d_gene: NA
j_gene: TRBJ1-3
abundance: NA
v_gene: TRBV19

CDR3nt: TGTGCCAGCAGTCTGACTAGCGCCGACTCCTACAATGAGCAGTTCTTC
CDR3aa: CASSLTSADSYNEQFF
d_gene: TRBD2
j_gene: TRBJ2-1
abundance: few
v_gene: TRBV2

CDR3nt: TGTGCCAGCAGACCAGCGGGGTTGGGGGAGACCCAGTACTTC
CDR3aa: CASRPAGLGETQYF
d_gene: TRBD2
j_gene: TRBJ2-5
abundance: NA
v_gene: TRBV6-6

CDR3nt: TGTGCCAGCAGGGCAGGGGGGCCATTTGGCTACACCTTC
CDR3aa: CASRAGGPFGYTF
d_gene: TRBD1
j_gene: TRBJ1-2
abundance: NA
v_gene: TRBV12-3/TRBV12-4

CDR3nt: TGTGCCAGTATCTCGGCCGGGGAGCTGTTTTTT
CDR3aa: CASISAGELFF
d_gene: NA
j_gene: TRBJ2-2
abundance: many
v_gene: TRBV19

CDR3nt: TGTGCCAGCAGCCCCTCTAGCGGGAGGTCAGATGAGCAGTTCTTC
CDR3aa: CASSPSSGRSDEQFF
d_gene: TRBD2
j_gene: TRBJ2-1
abundance: NA
v_gene: TRBV6-4

CDR3nt: TGTGCCAGCAGTGAAGACAATAGCAATCAGCCCCAGCATTTT
CDR3aa: CASSEDNSNQPQHF
d_gene: NA
j_gene: TRBJ1-5
abundance: NA
v_gene: TRBV6-1

CDR3nt: TGTGCCAGCGTCCGGAGGCGCTTGCCCTACAATGAGCAGTTCTTC
CDR3aa: CASVRRRLPYNEQFF
d_gene: NA
j_gene: TRBJ2-1
abundance: once
v_gene: TRBV12-1

CDR3nt: TGTGCCAGCAGCTCCCTACCAGCCCAGGGCAATGGCTACACCTTC
CDR3aa: CASSSLPAQGNGYTF
d_gene: NA
j_gene: TRBJ1-2
abundance: NA
v_gene: TRBV5-4

CDR3nt: TGTGCCAGTAGTGTACAGGGGGCTTGGCAGTTCTTC
CDR3aa: CASSVQGAWQFF
d_gene: TRBD1
j_gene: TRBJ2-1
abundance: few
v_gene: TRBV19

CDR3nt: TGCAGCGTCCGCAATGAGGTACAGGTTTTGGATACGCAGTATTTT
CDR3aa: CSVRNEVQVLDTQYF
d_gene: NA
j_gene: TRBJ2-3
abundance: NA
v_gene: TRBV29-1

CDR3nt: TGTGCCAGCAGCTTAGGCAGTAGCTTGTACCAAGAGACCCAGTACTTC
CDR3aa: CASSLGSSLYQETQYF
d_gene: NA
j_gene: TRBJ2-5
abundance: NA
v_gene: TRBV7-8

CDR3nt: TGTGCCAGCAGTTACCCCTCGACAGGAGATGAAAAACTGTTTTTT
CDR3aa: CASSYPSTGDEKLFF
d_gene: NA
j_gene: TRBJ1-4
abundance: NA
v_gene: TRBV6-2/TRBV6-3

CDR3nt: TGCGCCAGCAGCCAATACTATGGACTAGCCGGGAATGAGCAGTTCTTC
CDR3aa: CASSQYYGLAGNEQFF
d_gene: TRBD2
j_gene: TRBJ2-1
abundance: NA
v_gene: TRBV4-3

CDR3nt: TGCGCCAGCAGCTTGGGACAGGGCAGAGCTGAAGCTTTCTTT
CDR3aa: CASSLGQGRAEAFF
d_gene: TRBD1
j_gene: TRBJ1-1
abundance: NA
v_gene: TRBV5-1

CDR3nt: TGTGCCAGCACCCCGACTAGCGGGAGGAAGTTCTTC
CDR3aa: CASTPTSGRKFF
d_gene: TRBD2
j_gene: TRBJ2-1
abundance: NA
v_gene: TRBV6-2/TRBV6-3

CDR3nt: TGTGCCAGCAGTTTGTGGCAGGACAATCAGCCCCAGCATTTT
CDR3aa: CASSLWQDNQPQHF
d_gene: NA
j_gene: TRBJ1-5
abundance: NA
v_gene: TRBV28

CDR3nt: TGTGCCAGTAGTATAACCGGGACAGAGGACACAGATACGCAGTATTTT
CDR3aa: CASSITGTEDTDTQYF
d_gene: TRBD1
j_gene: TRBJ2-3
abundance: NA
v_gene: TRBV19

CDR3nt: TGCGCCAGCAGCTTAACAGGGGGCCTTGGGGGCTACACCTTC
CDR3aa: CASSLTGGLGGYTF
d_gene: TRBD1
j_gene: TRBJ1-2
abundance: NA
v_gene: TRBV5-1

CDR3nt: TGTGCCTGGCGACGGCGGATAAGCTCCTACAATGAGCAGTTCTTC
CDR3aa: CAWRRRISSYNEQFF
d_gene: NA
j_gene: TRBJ2-1
abundance: NA
v_gene: TRBV30

CDR3nt: TGCGCCAGCAGCTTCTACAGGGGCCTTAAGTTTTCCTACAATGAGCAGTTCTTC
CDR3aa: CASSFYRGLKFSYNEQFF
d_gene: TRBD1
j_gene: TRBJ2-1
abundance: NA
v_gene: TRBV4-3

CDR3nt: TGTGCCTGGAGTGTACAAAGTGGACAGGGGACTTCACCCCTCCACTTT
CDR3aa: CAWSVQSGQGTSPLHF
d_gene: TRBD1
j_gene: TRBJ1-6
abundance: NA
v_gene: TRBV30